Sequencing of this T cell receptor beta chain was carried out in a study of blood T cell repertoires in COVID-19. Original processing methods: Amplification of reference gene primers provided the estimated nucleated cell counts. Libraries were prepared by immunoSEQ multiplex PCR; TCRdb keeps only in-frame clonotypes and omits some of them. For V, J and clone size, that table is used; D and trimming come from the DNA. The sample contains under 450,000 clones, roughly 86% of which appear only once. This receptor was identified in a man aged 25 to 45 who had recovered from COVID-19. The sample comprised PBMCs or T cells enriched from blood (not recorded which).

The CDR3 sequence is CASSRQGGEEKLFF. The CDR3 DNA reads as TGTGCCAGCAGCCGACAGGGCGGAGAAGAAAAACTGTTTTTT. V gene TRBV7-8 combines with J gene TRBJ1-4, with 7 bases identical to TRBD1. CDR1 is SGHVS, CDR2 FQNEAQ, per germline. This CDR3 spans 14 amino acids. V shed 5 bases and J 8 bases; nucleotides not matched to a gene: 8.